The 19 T cell receptor beta chains in this list originate from one sample, sequenced in a study of blood T cell repertoires in COVID-19. Using immunoSEQ multiplex PCR, the repertoire was profiled, and TCRdb retains in-frame clones only, with some absent. The table has some 300,000 clones, about nine tenths seen once. The material sequenced was PBMCs or T cells enriched from blood (not recorded which). Source of these receptors: a woman between 50 and 59 years old who had been exposed to COVID-19.

The genes are TRBV5-6 and TRBJ2-7; 7 nucleotides agree with TRBD1. J lost 4 bases, V lost 2 bases, and 6 bases had no gene match. Germline loops: CDR1 SGHDT, CDR2 YYEEEE. The CDR3 runs to 14 residues. The CDR3 bases are TGTGCCAGCAGCTTAGGAAGGGGGCGGTACGAGCAGTACTTC. Protein sequence: CASSLGRGRYEQYF.

The rearrangement joins TRBV5-1 to TRBJ2-5, with a possible D match to TRBD1 (6 bases). This CDR3 is built from 16 residues. Germline CDR1 reads SGHRS; CDR2 reads YFSETQ. The ends were cut back, 2 bases at V and 1 base at J, with 15 bases in the middle. The DNA for the CDR3 is TGCGCCAGCAGCTTTCGGACAGTGACACTCCAAGAGACCCAGTACTTC. Its protein is CASSFRTVTLQETQYF.

The chain is built from TRBV2 and TRBJ2-7; D is uncertain. V lost 1 base to trimming and J lost 2 bases, with 12 bases between them. Germline-derived CDR1 and CDR2 are SNHLY and FYNNEI. The length of the CDR3 is 15 residues. This chain's CDR3 is CASSEGGLVAYEQYF. CDR3 in DNA: TGTGCCAGCAGTGAAGGTGGTCTAGTAGCCTACGAGCAGTACTTC.

This clone turned up a few times. This sequence joins TRBV5-1 and TRBJ2-2, with D possibly matching TRBD2 (5 bases). Per the germline V gene, CDR1 is SGHRS and CDR2 is YFSETQ. The CDR3 is 13 amino acids. V dropped 5 bases and J dropped 6 bases, with 11 bases sitting between them. CDR3: CASSQDSAGELFF. In DNA form, the CDR3 reads TGCGCCAGCAGTCAGGATAGCGCCGGGGAGCTGTTTTTT.

This clone was counted only a few times. The V gene is TRBV19, the J gene TRBJ1-6; 7 nucleotides line up with TRBD1. The CDR3 covers 15 residues. The V and J ends lost 7 bases and 7 bases, in that order; junction bases with no gene match: 10. The V gene's germline CDR1 is LNHDA and CDR2 SQIVND (reference sequence). CDR3 nucleotide sequence: TGTGCCAGTAACCTGGGACAGCTACACAATTCACCCCTCCACTTT. Translating it yields CASNLGQLHNSPLHF.

This chain joins TRBV27 and TRBJ2-7; D uncertain. Germline CDR1 MNHEY, CDR2 SMNVEV (reference sequence). Trimming cost V 6 bases and J 3 bases, with 12 bases left between them. CDR3 length: 13 amino acids. DNA of the CDR3: TGTGCCAGCAGCCTCTCAGGATTCTACGAGCAGTACTTC. Residues: CASSLSGFYEQYF.

The rearrangement uses TRBV10-3 and TRBJ2-1; 12 nucleotides align to TRBD2. With 8 bases clipped from V and 0 bases from J, the junction kept 8 bases outside the gene matches. CDR1 ENHRY and CDR2 SYGVKD come from the germline V gene. The CDR3 is 17 amino acids. CDR3 region: CAIVTSGGRSSYNEQFF. The CDR3 DNA is TGTGCCATCGTAACTAGCGGGGGGCGAAGCTCCTACAATGAGCAGTTCTTC.

The chain employs TRBV5-1 and TRBJ1-1; a possible D gene is TRBD1 (5 bases). CDR1 SGHRS and CDR2 YFSETQ come from the germline V gene. CDR3 length equals 14 residues. V lost 1 base and J lost 1, with 8 bases in between. The CDR3 is CASSLTGQNTEAFF. Written as DNA, the CDR3 is TGCGCCAGCAGCTTGACAGGACAGAACACTGAAGCTTTCTTT.

The rearrangement links TRBV19 to TRBJ2-1; 8 bases fit TRBD1. CDR3 length: 18 amino acids. Germline CDR1 LNHDA, CDR2 SQIVND (reference sequence). J lost 5 bases, V lost 3 bases, and 15 bases had no gene match. The CDR3 sequence is CASSIGPPGGQSHNEQFF. CDR3 sequence (DNA): TGTGCCAGTAGTATTGGGCCCCCAGGGGGCCAATCCCACAATGAGCAGTTCTTC. The full variable domain, in which reference TRBV19 and TRBJ2-1 provide the parts outside the CDR3, is DGGITQSPKYLFRKEGQNVTLSCEQNLNHDAMYWYRQDPGQGLRLIYYSQIVNDFQKGDIAEGYSVSREKKESFPLTVTSAQKNPTAFYLCASSIGPPGGQSHNEQFFGPGTRLTVL.

The gene calls are TRBV29-1 and TRBJ2-2; no definite D call. Trimming stripped 7 bases from V and 6 bases from J, with 9 bases between. CDR3 length: 11 amino acids. Germline V gene sequence: CDR1 SQVTM, CDR2 ANQGSEA. CDR3 residues: CSGSLAGELFF. CDR3 nucleotide sequence: TGCAGCGGTTCCCTTGCCGGGGAGCTGTTTTTT.

The chain employs TRBV27 and TRBJ2-5; 14 nucleotides line up with TRBD2. The CDR3 sequence is 16 residues long. Germline V gene sequence: CDR1 MNHEY, CDR2 SMNVEV (reference sequence). Trimming removed 6 bases from V and 4 bases from J; junction bases left unmatched: 7. CDR3 DNA sequence: TGTGCCAGCAGAAGACTAGCGGGGGGGCTAATAGAGACCCAGTACTTC. It is translated as CASRRLAGGLIETQYF.

The rearrangement uses TRBV3-1 (or the pseudogene TRBV3-2) and TRBJ2-3, with TRBD2 matching over 7 bases. The ends lost 5 bases at V and 2 bases at J; junction bases unmatched: 10. Germline CDR1 LGHDT, CDR2 YNNKEL (reference sequence). The CDR3 runs 16 residues. CDR3 sequence reads: CASSTRAGLYTDTQYF. CDR3 nucleotides: TGTGCCAGCAGCACACGTGCGGGACTATACACAGATACGCAGTATTTT.

The gene calls are TRBV7-6 and TRBJ2-5; 9 nucleotides align to TRBD1. CDR3 length equals 15 residues. J lost 5 bases, V lost 2 bases, and 6 bases had no gene match. Germline V gives CDR1 SGHVS, CDR2 FNYEAQ. CDR3 DNA: TGTGCCAGCAGCTTACAACAGGGGGCTGGGGAGACCCAGTACTTC. This sequence encodes CASSLQQGAGETQYF.

This chain uses TRBV30 with TRBJ1-4, with D tentatively TRBD1 (6 bases). The germline CDR1 and CDR2 sequences are GTSNPN and SVGIG (reference sequence). The germline V and J ends were trimmed by 0 bases and 7 bases, with 15 bases remaining between them. CDR3 length: 15 amino acids. The CDR3 nucleotides read TGTGCCTGGAGTGTGAGGGGGAAGGGTAGTGAAAAACTGTTTTTT. Translated, it gives CAWSVRGKGSEKLFF.

This clone was observed once. This chain uses TRBV2 with TRBJ2-3; the D is unclear. This CDR3 is 13 amino acids long. Germline assignment: CDR1 SNHLY and CDR2 FYNNEI. V was pared by 0 bases and J by 2 bases, with 3 bases between. The CDR3 DNA reads as TGTGCCAGCAGTGAAGCCTACACAGATACGCAGTATTTT. Its protein product is CASSEAYTDTQYF. Full variable domain (rest looked up from reference TRBV2 and TRBJ2-3): EPEVTQTPSHQVTQMGQEVILRCVPISNHLYFYWYRQILGQKVEFLVSFYNNEISEKSEIFDDQFSVERPDGSNFTLKIRSTKLEDSAMYFCASSEAYTDTQYFGPGTRLTVL.

This rearrangement joins TRBV6-5 to TRBJ2-7, with a possible D match to TRBD2 (6 bases). Trimming removed 8 bases at V and 0 bases at J, with 17 bases between. CDR1 and CDR2 (germline): MNHEY, SVGAGI. CDR3 length: 15 residues. CDR3 in amino acids: CASFSLDGSSYEQYF. CDR3 bases: TGTGCCAGCTTTTCCCTCGACGGGAGCTCCTACGAGCAGTACTTC.

The V gene is TRBV6-5, the J gene TRBJ1-2, with D unclear. V was cut by 6 bases and J by 1 base, with 15 bases left in between. The CDR3 is made up of 15 amino acids. The germline CDR1 and CDR2 sequences are MNHEY and SVGAGI. CDR3 DNA: TGTGCCAGCAGCCCCTGGTCAGGCAGTAACTATGGCTACACCTTC. Translating gives CASSPWSGSNYGYTF.

This chain connects TRBV18 to TRBJ1-3; D may be TRBD1 (6 bases). In germline, CDR1 is KGHSH, CDR2 LQKENI. The CDR3 sequence is 17 residues long. V lost 8 bases, J lost 3 bases, and 23 bases lay in between. CDR3 DNA: TGTGCCAGCACAAAATCGAGCGGGACATACGTTGGAAACACCATATATTTT. Its translation: CASTKSSGTYVGNTIYF.

The chain combines TRBV14 with TRBJ1-6; TRBD1 matches at 7 bases. Germline assignment: CDR1 SGHDN and CDR2 FVKESK. V lost 4 bases to trimming and J lost 5 bases; unmatched junction nucleotides: 2. The CDR3 loop spans 14 amino acids. The CDR3 loop reads CASSRTGDNSPLHF. For the CDR3, the DNA is TGTGCCAGCAGCCGTACAGGGGATAATTCACCCCTCCACTTT.